This TCR beta chain was retrieved from a study of shared clonotypes between healthy human individuals. Study-level findings and limits: Generally, naive subsets (rather than memory subsets) showed larger estimated richness.

This CDR3 is built from 13 residues. V was pared by 4 bases and J by 10 bases, with 14 bases between. Germline CDR1 reads WNHNN; CDR2 reads SYGVQD (reference sequence). On this clone itself: Its antigen is not identified.

Profiled with immunoSEQ multiplex PCR; TCRdb holds only in-frame clones, not every one. The data show hundreds of thousands of clones, 95% to 98% seen once. Sample: naive CD4+ T cells sorted from blood. The subset is: CD45RA+ positively selected. The chain is built from TRBV10-1 and TRBJ2-1; D unresolved. This clonotype was obtained from a woman in her twenties or thirties in good health. CDR3: CASSVGPSREQFF. DNA of the CDR3: TGCGCCAGCAGTGTCGGCCCGAGCAGGGAGCAGTTCTTC.